Listed below are T cell receptor beta chains from one sample, sequenced in a study of T cell clonotyping in hematopoietic cell transplantation. Clones were sequenced by immunoSEQ multiplex PCR, and TCRdb holds only the in-frame ones, with some missing. Among approximately 27,000 clones listed, under 95% were seen once. The source material was peripheral blood mononuclear cells, sampled before stem cell transplant. The source is a man aged 50-60 years with acute myeloid leukemia. Some clones in this sample may be carry-over from other donors' samples. CDR3s include the opening cysteine and the closing phenylalanine or tryptophan. D genes are given only for firm matches. Clone size appears in some rows only: once, few, many, or a class for an expanded clone.

J,V,size,D,CDR3,DNA
TRBJ2-7,TRBV28,-,-,CASSLTSRGYEQYF,TGTGCCAGCAGTTTAACTTCGAGGGGCTACGAGCAGTACTTC
TRBJ1-1,TRBV28,-,-,CASRKTGTNTEAFF,TGTGCCAGCAGGAAGACAGGCACGAACACTGAAGCTTTCTTT
TRBJ1-5,TRBV27,-,-,CASNSAFRQSINQPQHF,TGTGCCAGCAATAGCGCCTTCAGACAGTCAATCAATCAGCCCCAGCATTTT
TRBJ2-5,TRBV15,few,-,CATSSGRVPETQYF,TGTGCCACCAGCAGTGGACGTGTCCCGGAGACCCAGTACTTC
TRBJ2-1,TRBV7-2,once,TRBD2,CASSSLAGGNEQFF,TGTGCCAGCAGCTCTCTAGCGGGGGGAAATGAGCAGTTCTTC
TRBJ2-2,TRBV5-1,-,-,CASSQGDANTGELFF,TGCGCCAGCAGCCAGGGAGACGCGAACACCGGGGAGCTGTTTTTT
TRBJ2-5,TRBV14,-,TRBD2,CASSLSGRQETQYF,TGTGCCAGCAGTCTCAGCGGGAGGCAAGAGACCCAGTACTTC
TRBJ2-1,TRBV9,-,-,CASSVVGSGLINEQFF,TGTGCCAGCAGCGTAGTTGGTAGCGGACTTATCAATGAGCAGTTCTTC
TRBJ2-5,TRBV6-6,-,-,CASSPGRETQYF,TGTGCCAGCAGCCCCGGGCGAGAGACCCAGTACTTC
TRBJ2-4,TRBV11-3,-,TRBD1,CASSSGQGKNIQYF,TGTGCCAGCAGCTCGGGACAGGGGAAAAACATTCAGTACTTC
TRBJ1-2,TRBV2,-,-,CASSESVSHYGYTF,TGTGCCAGCAGTGAATCGGTCAGCCACTATGGCTACACCTTC
TRBJ1-1,TRBV30,few,-,CAWSVRSGNTEAFF,TGTGCCTGGAGTGTAAGATCCGGGAACACTGAAGCTTTCTTT
TRBJ2-3,TRBV19,-,TRBD2,CASSTVAGGQDTQYF,TGTGCCAGTAGTACCGTAGCGGGGGGGCAGGATACGCAGTATTTT
TRBJ1-1,TRBV28,-,-,CASSPTGAGSEAFF,TGTGCCAGCAGTCCGACAGGAGCGGGTTCCGAAGCTTTCTTT
TRBJ2-1,TRBV29-1,once,-,CSVEDRPGGYNEQFF,TGCAGCGTTGAAGACCGGCCAGGAGGATACAATGAGCAGTTCTTC
TRBJ2-5,TRBV4-1,-,-,CASSQPFLERETQYF,TGCGCCAGCAGCCAACCTTTTTTGGAAAGGGAGACCCAGTACTTC
TRBJ2-7,TRBV28,-,-,CASGKPDSWIYEQYF,TGTGCCAGCGGTAAACCGGACAGTTGGATCTACGAGCAGTACTTC
TRBJ1-5,TRBV5-1,once,-,CASSREPGNQPQHF,TGCGCCAGCAGCCGAGAGCCGGGCAATCAGCCCCAGCATTTT
TRBJ2-2,TRBV19,-,-,CASSMWDPPGELFF,TGTGCCAGTAGTATGTGGGACCCACCCGGGGAGCTGTTTTTT
TRBJ2-3,TRBV7-2,-,-,CASSARWPDQYF,TGTGCCAGCAGTGCCCGTTGGCCTGACCAGTATTTT
TRBJ2-7,TRBV30,-,-,CASRPRGGITYEQYF,TGTGCCTCTCGGCCTAGGGGGGGAATCACCTACGAGCAGTACTTC
TRBJ1-1,TRBV29-1,-,-,CSVASLLNTEAFF,TGCAGCGTTGCGTCCCTCTTGAACACTGAAGCTTTCTTT
TRBJ1-2,TRBV27,-,TRBD1,CASSWGQFNYGYTF,TGTGCCAGCAGTTGGGGACAGTTCAACTATGGCTACACCTTC
TRBJ2-2,TRBV29-1,-,-,CSVSIGELFF,TGCAGCGTTTCGATCGGGGAGCTGTTTTTT
TRBJ2-7,TRBV11-2,-,TRBD1,CASSLVRTGGYEQYF,TGTGCCAGCAGCTTAGTACGTACAGGGGGCTACGAGCAGTACTTC
TRBJ1-1,TRBV18,-,-,CASSKRGQPLNTEAFF,TGTGCCAGCTCAAAGCGGGGGCAGCCACTGAACACTGAAGCTTTCTTT
TRBJ2-1,TRBV9,once,TRBD2,CASSVGPSGTPNEQFF,TGTGCCAGCAGCGTAGGCCCTAGCGGGACCCCCAATGAGCAGTTCTTC
TRBJ1-6,TRBV6-5,-,-,CASSARGIHNSPLHF,TGTGCCAGCAGTGCCCGCGGGATCCACAATTCACCCCTCCACTTT
TRBJ2-1,TRBV4-3,-,TRBD2,CASSQEGTSGWGEQFF,TGCGCCAGCAGCCAAGAGGGGACTAGCGGCTGGGGTGAGCAGTTCTTC
TRBJ1-5,TRBV7-2,-,-,CASSLVHLGNQPQHF,TGTGCCAGCAGCTTAGTTCATTTGGGCAATCAGCCCCAGCATTTT
TRBJ2-3,TRBV4-2,-,-,CASSPTGLALTDTQYF,TGTGCCAGCAGCCCTACGGGGTTGGCCCTCACAGATACGCAGTATTTT
TRBJ2-7,TRBV28,-,-,CASSLSGPEQYF,TGTGCCAGCAGTCTTAGCGGACCTGAGCAGTACTTC
TRBJ1-2,TRBV28,few,-,CASSFGGRDYGYTF,TGTGCCAGCAGTTTCGGGGGGCGCGACTATGGCTACACCTTC
TRBJ1-2,TRBV27,-,-,CASTLSPNYGYTF,TGTGCCAGCACCCTTAGCCCTAACTATGGCTACACCTTC
TRBJ2-4,TRBV4-1,-,TRBD2,CASSPGLAGKNIQYF,TGCGCCAGCAGTCCCGGACTAGCGGGGAAAAACATTCAGTACTTC
TRBJ2-1,TRBV7-2,-,TRBD2,CASSLGTSNEQFF,TGTGCCAGCAGTCTAGGGACTAGCAATGAGCAGTTCTTC
TRBJ2-7,TRBV5-1,few,-,CASSLDRAEQYF,TGCGCCAGCAGCTTAGACAGAGCCGAGCAGTACTTC
TRBJ2-4,TRBV5-1,-,TRBD1,CASSPQDRDIQYF,TGCGCCAGCAGCCCACAGGACAGGGACATTCAGTACTTC
TRBJ2-7,TRBV7-2,-,-,CASSLVAGEQYF,TGTGCCAGCAGCTTAGTGGCCGGCGAGCAGTACTTC
TRBJ2-7,TRBV7-9,-,-,CASSPPGRGSSYEQYF,TGTGCCAGCAGCCCCCCAGGTCGGGGGAGCTCCTACGAGCAGTACTTC
TRBJ1-1,TRBV30,few,-,CAWSVRGNTEAFF,TGTGCCTGGAGTGTAAGGGGGAACACTGAAGCTTTCTTT
TRBJ1-1,TRBV6-5,-,TRBD1,CASSPRRQGATEAFF,TGTGCCAGCAGTCCCCGTCGGCAGGGGGCGACTGAAGCTTTCTTT
TRBJ2-3,TRBV19,-,TRBD1,CASSIDLRTGLSTDTQYF,TGTGCCAGTAGTATAGATCTTCGGACAGGGCTTAGCACAGATACGCAGTATTTT